The T cell receptor (beta chain) under discussion was sequenced for a study of cytomegalovirus exposure and HLA in healthy donors. Germline values: CDR1 SGDLS, CDR2 YYNGEE. V was pared by 2 bases and J by 5 bases, with 9 bases of the junction left unmatched. This CDR3 spans 15 amino acids. PCR employed 60 Vbeta and 13 Jbeta primers. Method: immunoSEQ multiplex PCR; TCRdb's copy keeps in-frame clones and lacks some. Among about 180,000 clones listed, under 80% were seen once. The receptor comes from a woman in her thirties in good health and CMV-seropositive. The sample taken for sequencing was PBMCs. This chain joins TRBV9 and TRBJ1-1, with TRBD1 matching over 7 bases. The CDR3 bases are TGTGCCAGCAGCGTGAACGGACAGGTTAGGACTGAAGCTTTCTTT. This encodes CASSVNGQVRTEAFF.